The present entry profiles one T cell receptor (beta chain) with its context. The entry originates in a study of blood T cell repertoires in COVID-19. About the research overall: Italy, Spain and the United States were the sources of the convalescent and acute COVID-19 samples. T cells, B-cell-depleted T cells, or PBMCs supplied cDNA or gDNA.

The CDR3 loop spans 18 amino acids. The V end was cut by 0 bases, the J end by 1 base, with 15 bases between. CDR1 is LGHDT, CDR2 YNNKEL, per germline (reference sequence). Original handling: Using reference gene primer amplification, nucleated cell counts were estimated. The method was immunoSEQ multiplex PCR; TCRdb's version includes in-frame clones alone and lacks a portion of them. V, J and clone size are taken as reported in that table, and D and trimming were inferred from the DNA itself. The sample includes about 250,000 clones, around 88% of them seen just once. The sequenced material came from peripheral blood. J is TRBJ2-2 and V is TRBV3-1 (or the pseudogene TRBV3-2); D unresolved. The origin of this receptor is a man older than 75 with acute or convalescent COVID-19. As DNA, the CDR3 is TGTGCCAGCAGCCAAGATACGTTCGGCAGGATGAACACCGGGGAGCTGTTTTTT. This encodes CASSQDTFGRMNTGELFF.